This T cell receptor (beta chain) was profiled in a study of T-cell memory formation after mild COVID-19. TCRdb reprocessed the 5' RACE reads with MiXCR, giving one entry per CDR3 protein. Of 300,000 to 400,000 distinct CDR3 sequences listed, roughly 21% were seen once; the top ten hold about 12%. Trimming removed 3 bases from V and 5 bases from J, with 13 bases in between. From germline, CDR1 is MGHRA and CDR2 YSYEKL. This CDR3 has 14 amino acids. This clonotype was seen more than once but under ten times. Sequenced: PBMCs or a T cell subset sorted from them (not recorded which). This clonotype originated in an adult woman who had mild COVID-19 (a few samples of this study predate the infection). Cell type and time point are not known. This sequence joins TRBV4-1 and TRBJ1-1, with D maybe TRBD1 (6 bases). DNA of the CDR3: TGCGCCAGCAGCCAGGCACACAGGGATACTGAAGCTTTCTTT. This codes for CASSQAHRDTEAFF.